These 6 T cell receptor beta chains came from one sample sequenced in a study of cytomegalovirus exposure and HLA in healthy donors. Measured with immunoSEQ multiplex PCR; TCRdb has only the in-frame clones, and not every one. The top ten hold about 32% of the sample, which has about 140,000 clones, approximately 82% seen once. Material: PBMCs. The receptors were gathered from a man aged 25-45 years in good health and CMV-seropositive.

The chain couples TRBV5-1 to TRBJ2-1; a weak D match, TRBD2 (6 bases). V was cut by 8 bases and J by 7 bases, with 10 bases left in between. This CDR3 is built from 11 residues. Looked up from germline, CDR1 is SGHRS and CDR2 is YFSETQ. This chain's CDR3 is CASGAGNEQFF. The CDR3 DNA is TGCGCCAGTGGGGCGGGAAATGAGCAGTTCTTC.

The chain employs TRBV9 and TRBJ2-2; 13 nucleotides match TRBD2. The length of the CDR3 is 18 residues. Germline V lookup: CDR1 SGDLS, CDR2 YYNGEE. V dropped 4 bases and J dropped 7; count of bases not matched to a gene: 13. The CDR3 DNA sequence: TGTGCCAGCAGCCCCCAGTCCCTGACTAGCGGGGGGATCGGGGAGCTGTTTTTT. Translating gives CASSPQSLTSGGIGELFF.

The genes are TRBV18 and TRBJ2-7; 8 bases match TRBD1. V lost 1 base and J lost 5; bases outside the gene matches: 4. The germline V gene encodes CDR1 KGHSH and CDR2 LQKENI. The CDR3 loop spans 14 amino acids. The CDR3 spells CASSPQGQVHEQYF. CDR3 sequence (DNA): TGTGCCAGCTCACCACAGGGACAGGTCCACGAGCAGTACTTC.

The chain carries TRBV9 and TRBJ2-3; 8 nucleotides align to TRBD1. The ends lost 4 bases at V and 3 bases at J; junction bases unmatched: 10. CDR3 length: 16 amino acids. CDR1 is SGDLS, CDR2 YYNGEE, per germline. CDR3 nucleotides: TGTGCCAGCAGCCCTAGGACAGGGATGGGGACAGATACGCAGTATTTT. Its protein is CASSPRTGMGTDTQYF.

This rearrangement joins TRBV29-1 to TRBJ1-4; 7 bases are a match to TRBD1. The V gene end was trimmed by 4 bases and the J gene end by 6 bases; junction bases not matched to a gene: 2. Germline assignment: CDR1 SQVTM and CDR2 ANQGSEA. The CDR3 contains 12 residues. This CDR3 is CSVARGDEKLFF. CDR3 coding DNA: TGCAGCGTTGCCAGGGGGGATGAAAAACTGTTTTTT.

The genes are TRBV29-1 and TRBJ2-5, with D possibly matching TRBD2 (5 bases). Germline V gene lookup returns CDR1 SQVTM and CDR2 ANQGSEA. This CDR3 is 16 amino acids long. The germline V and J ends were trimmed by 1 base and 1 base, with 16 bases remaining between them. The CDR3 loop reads CSVEGAKRRGQETQYF. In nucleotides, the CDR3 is TGCAGCGTTGAAGGTGCGAAGCGTCGGGGCCAAGAGACCCAGTACTTC.